This T cell receptor beta chain was sequenced for a study of T cells in narcolepsy. The CDR3 length is 12 residues. Germline CDR1 and CDR2: GTSNPN and SVGIG (reference sequence). V dropped 0 bases and J dropped 7 bases, with 7 bases sitting between them. Repertoires were generated with immunoSEQ multiplex PCR, while TCRdb's copy carries only in-frame clones and drops some. The sample has tens of thousands of clones; 88% are singletons. What was sequenced was CD45RA- memory CD4+ T cells from PBMCs. This receptor was taken from a human donor with narcolepsy. V gene TRBV30 combines with J gene TRBJ2-1; D not certain. CDR3 region: CAWSVSANEQFF. The CDR3 DNA reads TGTGCCTGGAGTGTGTCAGCAAATGAGCAGTTCTTC.